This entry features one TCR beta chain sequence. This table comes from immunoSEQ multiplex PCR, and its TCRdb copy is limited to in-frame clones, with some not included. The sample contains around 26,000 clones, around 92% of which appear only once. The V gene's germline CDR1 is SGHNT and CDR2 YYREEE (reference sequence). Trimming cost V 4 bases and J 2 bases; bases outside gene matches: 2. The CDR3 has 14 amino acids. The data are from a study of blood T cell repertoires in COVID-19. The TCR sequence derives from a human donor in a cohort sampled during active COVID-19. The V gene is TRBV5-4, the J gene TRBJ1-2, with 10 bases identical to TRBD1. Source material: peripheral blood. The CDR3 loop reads CASSPGQGNYGYTF. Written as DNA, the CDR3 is TGTGCCAGCAGCCCGGGACAGGGGAACTATGGCTACACCTTC.